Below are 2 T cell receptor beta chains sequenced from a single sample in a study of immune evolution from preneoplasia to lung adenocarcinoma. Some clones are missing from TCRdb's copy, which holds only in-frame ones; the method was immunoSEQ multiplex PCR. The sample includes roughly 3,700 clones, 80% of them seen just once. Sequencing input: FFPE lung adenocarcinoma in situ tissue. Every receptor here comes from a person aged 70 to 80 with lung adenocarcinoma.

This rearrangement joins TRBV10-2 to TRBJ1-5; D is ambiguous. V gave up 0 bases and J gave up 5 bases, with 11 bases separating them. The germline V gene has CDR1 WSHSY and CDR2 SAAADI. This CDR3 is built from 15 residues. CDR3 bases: TGCGCCAGCAGTGAGTCGCCACAGAGTGATCAGCCCCAGCATTTT. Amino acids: CASSESPQSDQPQHF.

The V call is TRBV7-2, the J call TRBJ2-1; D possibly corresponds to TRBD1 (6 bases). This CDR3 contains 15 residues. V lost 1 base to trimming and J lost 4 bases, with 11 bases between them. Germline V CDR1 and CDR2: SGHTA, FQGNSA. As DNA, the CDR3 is TGTGCCAGCAGCTTAGACAGGGCCCTTTACAATGAGCAGTTCTTC. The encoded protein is CASSLDRALYNEQFF.